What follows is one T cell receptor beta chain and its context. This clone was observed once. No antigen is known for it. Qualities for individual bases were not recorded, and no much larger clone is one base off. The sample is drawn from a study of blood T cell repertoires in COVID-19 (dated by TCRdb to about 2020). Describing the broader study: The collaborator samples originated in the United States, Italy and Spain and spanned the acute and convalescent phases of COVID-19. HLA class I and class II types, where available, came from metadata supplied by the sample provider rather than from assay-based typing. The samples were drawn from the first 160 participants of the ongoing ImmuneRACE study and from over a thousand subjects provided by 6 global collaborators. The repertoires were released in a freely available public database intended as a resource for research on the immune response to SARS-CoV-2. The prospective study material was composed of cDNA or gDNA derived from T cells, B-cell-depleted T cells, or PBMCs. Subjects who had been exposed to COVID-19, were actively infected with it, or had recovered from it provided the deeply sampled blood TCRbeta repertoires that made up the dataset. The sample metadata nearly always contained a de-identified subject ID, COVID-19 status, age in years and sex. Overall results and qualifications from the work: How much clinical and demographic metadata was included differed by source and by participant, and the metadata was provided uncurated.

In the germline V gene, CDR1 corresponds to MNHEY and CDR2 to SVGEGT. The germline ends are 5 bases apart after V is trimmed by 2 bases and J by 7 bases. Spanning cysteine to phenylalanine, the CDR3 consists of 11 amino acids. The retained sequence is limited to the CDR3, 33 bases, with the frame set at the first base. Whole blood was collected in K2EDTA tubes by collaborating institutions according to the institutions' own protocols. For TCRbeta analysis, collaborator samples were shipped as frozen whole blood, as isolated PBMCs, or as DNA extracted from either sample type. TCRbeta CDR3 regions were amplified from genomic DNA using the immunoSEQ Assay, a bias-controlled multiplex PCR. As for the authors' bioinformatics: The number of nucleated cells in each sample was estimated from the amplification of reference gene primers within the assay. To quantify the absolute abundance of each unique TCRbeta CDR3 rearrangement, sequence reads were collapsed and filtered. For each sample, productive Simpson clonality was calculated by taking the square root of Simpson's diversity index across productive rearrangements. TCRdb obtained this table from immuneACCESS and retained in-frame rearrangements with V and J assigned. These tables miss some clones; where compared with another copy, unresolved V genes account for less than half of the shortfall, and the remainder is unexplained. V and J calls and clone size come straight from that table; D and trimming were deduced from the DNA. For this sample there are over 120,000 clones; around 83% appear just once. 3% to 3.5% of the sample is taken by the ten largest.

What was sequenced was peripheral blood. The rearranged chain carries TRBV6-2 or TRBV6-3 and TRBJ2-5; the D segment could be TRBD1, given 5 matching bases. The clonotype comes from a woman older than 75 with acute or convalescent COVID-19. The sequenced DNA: TGTGCCAGCAGTTACCAGGGGACCCAGTACTTC. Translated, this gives CASSYQGTQYF.